These 32 T cell receptor beta chains were all obtained from the same sample, sequenced in a study of T cell repertoires in cytomegalovirus infection. These receptors have no identified antigens. TCRdb passed the reads through MiXCR, listing each CDR3 protein once. The table shows 200,000 or so distinct CDR3 sequences, with approximately 38% occurring only once. The sample was CD8+ T cells from cultured PBMCs, taken from culture after CMV antigen stimulation. The source is a human donor in good health (CMV status not recorded). Some clones in this sample may be carry-over from other donors' samples.

This clonotype was counted many times. The chain recombines TRBV2 with TRBJ2-3; 9 nucleotides line up with TRBD2. J was trimmed by 2 bases and V by 11 bases; bases with no gene match: 11. Germline CDR1 and CDR2: SNHLY and FYNNEI. The CDR3 loop spans 15 amino acids. DNA of the CDR3: TGTGCCCATTACGCGACTAGCGGACACACAGATACGCAGTATTTT. Translating it yields CAHYATSGHTDTQYF.

The CDR3 sequence: CASSEGAGSYNEQFF. The CDR3 DNA is TGTGCCAGCAGTGAAGGGGCGGGGTCCTACAATGAGCAGTTCTTC. The chain carries TRBV25-1 and TRBJ2-1; D possibly corresponds to TRBD2 (6 bases). Germline CDR1 MGHDK, CDR2 SYGVNS. The CDR3 spans 15 residues. The germline V and J ends were trimmed by 2 bases and 1 base, with 9 bases remaining between them.

The chain links TRBV12-3 or TRBV12-4 to TRBJ2-1; 8 positions agree with TRBD2. V lost 5 bases to trimming and J lost 2 bases; unmatched junction nucleotides: 5. The CDR3 has 15 amino acids. The CDR3 nucleotides are TGTGCCAGCAGTGGCCGGGGGGGGACCTACAATGAGCAGTTCTTC. Protein sequence: CASSGRGGTYNEQFF.

The chain has TRBV19 and TRBJ1-2; D not certain. CDR3 length: 14 residues. Trimming cost V 5 bases and J 4 bases, with 14 bases left between them. Germline loops: CDR1 LNHDA, CDR2 SQIVND (reference sequence). This chain's CDR3 is CASSDFVDGYGYTF. The CDR3 DNA is TGTGCCAGTAGTGACTTTGTGGACGGCTATGGCTACACCTTC.

The V and J genes are TRBV6-4 and TRBJ2-3; TRBD2 agrees at 12 bases. The CDR3 runs to 15 residues. Germline loops: CDR1 MRHNA, CDR2 SNTAGT. V lost 5 bases, J lost 3 bases, and 3 bases stayed unmatched. The chain's CDR3 is CASSTGTSGTDTQYF. CDR3 nucleotides: TGTGCCAGCAGTACCGGGACTAGCGGGACAGATACGCAGTATTTT.

The CDR3 loop is CASSGTGVNTEAFF. The CDR3 DNA follows: TGTGCCAGCAGCGGTACGGGGGTGAACACTGAAGCTTTCTTT. This sequence joins TRBV27 and TRBJ1-1; tentative D call: TRBD1 (5 bases). V lost 6 bases, J lost 0 bases, and 11 bases lay in between. The CDR3 totals 14 residues. Germline V gene data show CDR1 as MNHEY and CDR2 as SMNVEV (reference sequence).

The rearrangement links TRBV10-3 to TRBJ2-3; the D call may be TRBD1 or TRBD2 (5 bases each). CDR3 length: 14 residues. V lost 6 bases, J lost 0 bases, and 10 bases lay in between. The germline CDR1 and CDR2 sequences are ENHRY and SYGVKD. The CDR3 DNA follows: TGTGCCATCAGCCCCGGGACGAGCACAGATACGCAGTATTTT. As protein: CAISPGTSTDTQYF.

The chain links TRBV6-5 to TRBJ1-1, with D possibly matching TRBD1 (5 bases). CDR1 and CDR2 from the germline V gene are MNHEY and SVGAGI. V dropped 0 bases and J dropped 6 bases, with 29 bases sitting between them. This CDR3 spans 20 amino acids. CDR3 nucleotide sequence: TGTGCCAGCAGTTACTCGAACCCCCCCAGACAGTTTTGGGGTAACCCTGAAGCTTTCTTT. The encoded protein is CASSYSNPPRQFWGNPEAFF.

The chain couples TRBV7-2 to TRBJ2-5; 9 bases agree with TRBD1. Looked up from germline, CDR1 is SGHTA and CDR2 is FQGNSA. J lost 5 bases, V lost 3 bases, and 10 bases had no gene match. The CDR3 is made up of 16 amino acids. The CDR3 is CASSFRAGTGWETQYF. CDR3 sequence (DNA): TGTGCCAGCAGCTTTAGAGCCGGGACAGGGTGGGAGACCCAGTACTTC.

J is TRBJ2-1 and V is TRBV12-3 or TRBV12-4; 9 bases match TRBD2. Trimming at V came to 2 bases and at J to 10 bases, leaving 9 bases not matched to a gene. CDR3 size: 15 residues. The CDR3 spells CASSLTAGLAGEQFF. CDR3 DNA: TGTGCCAGCAGTTTAACGGCGGGCCTAGCGGGGGAGCAGTTCTTC.

CDR3 in DNA: TGTGCCCTGGGACTAGCGGGGGTCTACAATGAGCAGTTCTTC. Amino acids: CALGLAGVYNEQFF. The genes are TRBV30 and TRBJ2-1, with 14 bases identical to TRBD2. The V segment lost 8 bases and the J segment 3 bases; nucleotides outside the gene matches: 3. The CDR3 spans 14 residues. Germline lookup yields CDR1 GTSNPN and CDR2 SVGIG (reference sequence).

A few counts support this clonotype. The gene calls are TRBV11-2 and TRBJ2-2; 8 bases fit TRBD1. J gave up 4 bases and V 3 bases, and 7 bases lay outside the gene matches. Germline CDR1 SGHAT, CDR2 FQNNGV. This CDR3 region has 16 residues. The CDR3 sequence: CASSFWTGTGTGELFF. The DNA of the CDR3 is TGTGCCAGCAGCTTTTGGACAGGGACGGGCACCGGGGAGCTGTTTTTT.

The chain couples TRBV19 to TRBJ1-2; TRBD1 agrees at 9 bases. The CDR3 consists of 16 residues. CDR1 is LNHDA and CDR2 is SQIVND in the germline V gene (reference sequence). J lost 2 bases, V lost 3 bases, and 7 bases had no gene match. The DNA for the CDR3 is TGTGCCAGTAGTATGGGACAGGGTTCACCCAACTATGGCTACACCTTC. Amino acid sequence: CASSMGQGSPNYGYTF.

This clonotype came up a few times. The chain employs TRBV28 and TRBJ2-6; no definite D call. The germline CDR1 and CDR2 sequences are MDHEN and SYDVKM. Deletions cut 5 bases from V and 0 bases from J, with 17 bases between. This CDR3 contains 18 residues. CDR3 bases: TGTGCCAGCAGTCCCTCTACCGGGTTCAGCTCTGGGGCCAACGTCCTGACTTTC. It yields the protein CASSPSTGFSSGANVLTF.

Only a few counts were recorded for this clonotype. The chain carries TRBV11-1 and TRBJ2-1; D gene unclear. CDR1 is SGHAT, CDR2 FQDESV, per germline (reference sequence). Trimming stripped 8 bases from V and 2 bases from J, with 10 bases between. The CDR3 has 13 residues. As DNA, the CDR3 is TGTGCCAGCTCAACCTTACCCTACAATGAGCAGTTCTTC. Translated, it gives CASSTLPYNEQFF. The variable domain in full, completed from reference TRBV11-1 and TRBJ2-1, reads EAEVAQSPRYKITEKSQAVAFWCDPISGHATLYWYRQILGQGPELLVQFQDESVVDDSQLPKDRFSAERLKGVDSTLKIQPAELGDSAMYLCASSTLPYNEQFFGPGTRLTVL.

This clonotype was recorded at least ten times. The chain combines TRBV7-2 with TRBJ1-1; D perhaps matches TRBD1 (5 bases). The CDR3 spans 15 residues. From germline, CDR1 is SGHTA and CDR2 FQGNSA. V was cut by 1 base and J by 1 base, with 10 bases left in between. CDR3 amino acids: CASSLEGFRNTEAFF. As DNA, the CDR3 is TGTGCCAGCAGCTTAGAGGGGTTCCGGAACACTGAAGCTTTCTTT. The entire variable domain, with the rest obtained from reference TRBV7-2 and TRBJ1-1, is as follows: GAGVSQSPSNKVTEKGKDVELRCDPISGHTALYWYRQSLGQGLEFLIYFQGNSAPDKSGLPSDRFSAERTGGSVSTLTIQRTQQEDSAVYLCASSLEGFRNTEAFFGQGTRLTVV.

The chain is built from TRBV5-1 and TRBJ1-6; TRBD1 agrees at 8 bases. The V segment lost 1 base and the J segment 7 bases; nucleotides outside the gene matches: 10. This CDR3 region has 17 residues. Per the germline V gene, CDR1 is SGHRS and CDR2 is YFSETQ. The CDR3 reads CASSLSSRGQRNSPLHF. CDR3 in DNA: TGCGCCAGCAGCTTGAGCTCCAGGGGGCAGAGGAATTCACCCCTCCACTTT.

The J gene is TRBJ2-3, the V gene TRBV10-3, with TRBD2 identical over 8 bases. CDR3 size: 16 residues. V dropped 0 bases and J dropped 6; count of bases not matched to a gene: 8. Germline V gives CDR1 ENHRY, CDR2 SYGVKD. The CDR3 protein is CAISESDRGGRDTQYF. CDR3 coding DNA: TGTGCCATCAGTGAGTCGGATCGGGGGGGCCGTGATACGCAGTATTTT.

The gene calls are TRBV4-1 and TRBJ2-1; TRBD2 matches 8 bases. CDR1 is MGHRA, CDR2 YSYEKL, per germline. The CDR3 runs to 16 residues. With V trimmed by 1 base and J by 6 bases, 8 bases remained unmatched. As DNA, the CDR3 is TGCGCCAGCAGCCAAGCCCCGGGACTAGTCTCCAATGAGCAGTTCTTC. Its translation: CASSQAPGLVSNEQFF.

CDR3 residues: CASSFGDNGYTF. DNA for the CDR3: TGTGCCAGCAGCTTCGGGGATAATGGCTACACCTTC. The chain joins TRBV7-4 to TRBJ1-2; no firm D call. The ends were cut back, 3 bases at V and 6 bases at J, with 8 bases in the middle. CDR3 size: 12 residues. Germline CDR1 and CDR2: SGHVT and SQSDAQ.

This sequence joins TRBV29-1 and TRBJ1-1; the D is unclear. CDR3 size: 11 residues. Per the germline V gene, CDR1 is SQVTM and CDR2 is ANQGSEA. V lost 0 bases and J lost 5, with 4 bases in between. CDR3 residues: CSVEEETEAFF. CDR3 DNA: TGCAGCGTTGAAGAGGAAACTGAAGCTTTCTTT.

The chain recombines TRBV12-3 or TRBV12-4 with TRBJ1-3; 8 bases are shared with TRBD1. There are 16 residues in the CDR3. J lost 2 bases, V lost 3 bases, and 6 bases had no gene match. In DNA, the CDR3 is TGTGCCAGCAGTTTCCCAGGGGGCGCCCCTGGAAACACCATATATTTT. It encodes CASSFPGGAPGNTIYF.

The CDR3 loop is CASSSRDSFNQPQHF. CDR3 nucleotides: TGTGCCAGCAGTTCCCGTGACAGTTTCAATCAGCCCCAGCATTTT. The chain carries TRBV12-3 or TRBV12-4 and TRBJ1-5, with D possibly matching TRBD1 (5 bases). V was shortened by 4 bases and J by 3 bases, with 13 bases between the two germline ends. The CDR3 has 15 amino acids.

The chain employs TRBV28 and TRBJ1-2; 7 bases agree with TRBD1. V lost 3 bases to trimming and J lost 7 bases; unmatched junction nucleotides: 20. Germline CDR1 MDHEN, CDR2 SYDVKM. The CDR3 contains 18 residues. CDR3 sequence reads: CASSFFRVSAGGVSGYTF. The CDR3 bases are TGTGCCAGCAGTTTTTTTCGAGTGTCGGCAGGGGGTGTAAGTGGCTACACCTTC.

The gene calls are TRBV10-3 and TRBJ2-7, with D maybe TRBD1 (7 bases). Trimming removed 2 bases from V and 2 bases from J, with 13 bases in between. Germline-derived CDR1 and CDR2 are ENHRY and SYGVKD. The length of the CDR3 is 15 residues. This CDR3 reads CAISEGGTVAYEQYF. CDR3 nucleotides: TGTGCCATCAGTGAGGGCGGGACAGTTGCCTACGAGCAGTACTTC.

The J gene is TRBJ1-1, the V gene TRBV6-1; possible D gene TRBD1, 6 bases. The CDR3 has 14 residues. The germline V gene has CDR1 MNHNS and CDR2 SASEGT. The ends were cut back, 2 bases at V and 13 bases at J, with 20 bases in the middle. CDR3 sequence: CASSELDSSEKGFF. CDR3 sequence (DNA): TGTGCCAGCAGTGAATTGGACAGCAGCGAAAAGGGTTTCTTT.

This clonotype was detected ten times or more. The chain links TRBV7-2 to TRBJ1-1, with 8 bases identical to TRBD1. The CDR3 sequence is 16 residues long. The J segment lost 4 bases and the V segment lost 1 base, leaving 8 bases of the junction unmatched. Germline assignment: CDR1 SGHTA and CDR2 FQGNSA. The CDR3 reads CASSLEAGGGVTEAFF. CDR3 DNA sequence: TGTGCCAGCAGCTTAGAGGCAGGGGGCGGTGTCACTGAAGCTTTCTTT.

The chain employs TRBV4-1 and TRBJ1-1; no clear D. V was cut by 1 base and J by 0 bases, with 15 bases left in between. Germline CDR1 is MGHRA and CDR2 is YSYEKL. This CDR3 is 17 amino acids long. CDR3 DNA sequence: TGCGCCAGCAGCCAAGTTCACGAAGGGAGGGTGAACACTGAAGCTTTCTTT. Its translation: CASSQVHEGRVNTEAFF.

This clonotype was seen more than once but under ten times. This chain joins TRBV12-3 or TRBV12-4 and TRBJ1-2; TRBD1 might be the D (6 bases). The CDR3 runs 15 residues. Trimming removed 6 bases from V and 4 bases from J, with 18 bases in between. CDR3 DNA sequence: TGTGCCAGCAGCCCTCCGCGGGGGGGCCCCTATGGCTACACCTTC. This sequence encodes CASSPPRGGPYGYTF.

This clonotype was found a few times. CDR3 residues: CASAGTSGYNEQFF. The CDR3 nucleotides read TGTGCCAGCGCCGGGACTAGCGGGTACAATGAGCAGTTCTTC. This rearrangement joins TRBV9 to TRBJ2-1; the match to TRBD2 covers 12 bases. Looked up from germline, CDR1 is SGDLS and CDR2 is YYNGEE. This CDR3 spans 14 amino acids. J was trimmed by 4 bases and V by 7 bases; bases with no gene match: 3.

The J gene is TRBJ2-1, the V gene TRBV7-6; no reliable D call. The V end was cut by 5 bases, the J end by 5 bases, with 13 bases between. Germline CDR1 and CDR2: SGHVS and FNYEAQ. CDR3 size: 14 residues. CDR3 DNA sequence: TGTGCCAGCAGCCCCCCCTTCTTAAACAATGAGCAGTTCTTC. This codes for CASSPPFLNNEQFF.

This clonotype came up many times. The chain has TRBV7-2 and TRBJ2-1; 10 nucleotides line up with TRBD2. V lost 2 bases to trimming and J lost 10 bases; unmatched junction nucleotides: 14. The CDR3 is 17 residues long. The germline V gene encodes CDR1 SGHTA and CDR2 FQGNSA. The CDR3 region is CASSLYPSGGAGREQFF. The CDR3 DNA is TGTGCCAGCAGCTTATACCCGAGCGGGGGGGCCGGGCGCGAGCAGTTCTTC.